This entry features one T cell receptor (beta chain) sequence. Its specificity is unknown. In the CD4+ fraction, cells were divided into CD45RA+ naive and CD45RA-negative memory subsets. This entry comes from a study of shared clonotypes between healthy human individuals. General observations from the study: Relative to their counterparts shared across all four donors, non-shared clonotypes exhibited diminished generation probabilities. Represented diversity (both genetic and exposure-history) was limited by the small number of donors. For sorted subsets, rarefaction showed incomplete sequencing despite large depth.

The CDR3 is 15 residues long. The V gene's germline CDR1 is SGHTA and CDR2 FQGNSA. The V gene lost 1 base and the J gene lost 2 bases, with 12 bases spanning the gap. This table comes from immunoSEQ multiplex PCR, and its TCRdb copy is limited to in-frame clones, with some not included. This table holds under 2.5 million clones, 92% found once. The receptor's source is a man aged 18 to 30 in good health. Some clones in this sample may be carry-over from other donors' samples. The gene calls are TRBV7-2 and TRBJ2-7; a weak D match, TRBD1 (5 bases). Specimen: naive CD4+ T cells from PBMCs. Described subset: CD45RA+ positively selected. CDR3: CASSLVSGAAYEQYF. The DNA for the CDR3 is TGTGCCAGCAGCTTAGTGAGTGGGGCAGCCTACGAGCAGTACTTC.